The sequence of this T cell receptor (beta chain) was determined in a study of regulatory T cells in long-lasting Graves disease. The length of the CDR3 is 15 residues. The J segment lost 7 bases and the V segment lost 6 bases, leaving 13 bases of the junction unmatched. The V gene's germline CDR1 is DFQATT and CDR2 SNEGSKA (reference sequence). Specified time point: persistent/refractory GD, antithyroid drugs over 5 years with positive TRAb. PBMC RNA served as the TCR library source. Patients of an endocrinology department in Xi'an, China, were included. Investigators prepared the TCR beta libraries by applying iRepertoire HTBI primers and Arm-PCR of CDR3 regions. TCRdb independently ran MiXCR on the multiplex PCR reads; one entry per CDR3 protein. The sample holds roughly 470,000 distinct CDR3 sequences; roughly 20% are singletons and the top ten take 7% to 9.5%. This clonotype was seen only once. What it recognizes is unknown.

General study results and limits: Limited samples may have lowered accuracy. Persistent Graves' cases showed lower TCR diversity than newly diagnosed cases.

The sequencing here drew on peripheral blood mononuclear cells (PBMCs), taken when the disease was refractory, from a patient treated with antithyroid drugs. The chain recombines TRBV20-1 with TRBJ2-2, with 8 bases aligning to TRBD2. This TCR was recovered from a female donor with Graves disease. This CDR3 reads CSAPRPAGVIGELFF. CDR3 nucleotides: TGCAGTGCCCCCCGGCCAGCGGGAGTGATCGGGGAGCTGTTTTTT.